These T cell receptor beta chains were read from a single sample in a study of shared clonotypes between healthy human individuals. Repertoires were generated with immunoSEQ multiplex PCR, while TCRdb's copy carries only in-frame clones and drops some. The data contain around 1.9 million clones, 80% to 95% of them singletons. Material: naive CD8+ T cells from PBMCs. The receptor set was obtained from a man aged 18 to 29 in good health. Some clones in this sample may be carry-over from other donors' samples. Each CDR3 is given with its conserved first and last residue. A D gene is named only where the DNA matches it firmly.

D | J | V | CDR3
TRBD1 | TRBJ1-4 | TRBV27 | CASSLEGGTEKLFF
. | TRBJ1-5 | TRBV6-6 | CASRPGRREPQHF
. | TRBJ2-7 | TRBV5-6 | CASSTSYRDAPYEQYF
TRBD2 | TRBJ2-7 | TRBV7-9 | CASSSWVAAPGGEQYF
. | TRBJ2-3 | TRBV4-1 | CASSLLAFVSDTQYF
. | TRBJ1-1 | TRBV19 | CASSMARTGEAFF
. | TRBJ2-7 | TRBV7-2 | CASSVKGSSYEQYF
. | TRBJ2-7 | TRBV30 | CAWSEGQFYEQYF
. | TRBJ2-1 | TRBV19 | CASSIGYSYNEQFF
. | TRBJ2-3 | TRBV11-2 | CASSLARGTRGADTQYF
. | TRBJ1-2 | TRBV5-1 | CASIPPGQTNGYTF
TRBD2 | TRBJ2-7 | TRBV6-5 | CASSWTSGSSYEQYF
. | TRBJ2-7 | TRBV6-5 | CASSYGGLGYEQYF
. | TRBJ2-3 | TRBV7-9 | CASSWPRTSVHTDTQYF
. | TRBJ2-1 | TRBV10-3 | CAHAALNNEQFF
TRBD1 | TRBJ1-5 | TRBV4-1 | CASSQARTGVGQPQHF
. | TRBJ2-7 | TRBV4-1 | CASSQNRTNYEQYF
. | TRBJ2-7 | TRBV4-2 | CASSQDGQTYEQYF
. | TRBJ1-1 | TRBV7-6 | CASSQTGNTEAFF
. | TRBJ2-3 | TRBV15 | CATSSRVSTDTQYF
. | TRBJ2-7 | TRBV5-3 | CARSWGGGSTAGTYEQYF
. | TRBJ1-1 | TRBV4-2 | CASSLENWGTEAFF
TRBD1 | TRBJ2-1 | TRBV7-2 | CASSFRDRGFSSYNEQFF
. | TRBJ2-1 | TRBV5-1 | CASSLDRVDNEQFF